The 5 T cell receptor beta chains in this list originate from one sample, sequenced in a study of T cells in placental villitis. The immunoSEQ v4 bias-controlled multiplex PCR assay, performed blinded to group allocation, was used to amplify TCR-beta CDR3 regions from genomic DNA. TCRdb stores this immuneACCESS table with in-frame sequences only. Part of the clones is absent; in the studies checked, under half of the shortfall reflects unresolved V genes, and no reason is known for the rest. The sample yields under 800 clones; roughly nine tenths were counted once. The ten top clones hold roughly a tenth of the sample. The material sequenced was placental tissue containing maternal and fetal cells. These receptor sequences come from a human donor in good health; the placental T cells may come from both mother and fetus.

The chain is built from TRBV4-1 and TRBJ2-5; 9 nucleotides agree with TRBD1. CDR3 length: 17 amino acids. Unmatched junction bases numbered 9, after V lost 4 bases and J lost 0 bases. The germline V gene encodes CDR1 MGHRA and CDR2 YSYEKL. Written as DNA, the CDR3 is TGCGCCAGCAGCCCGGAACGGACAGGGGTGTACCAAGAGACCCAGTACTTC. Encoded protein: CASSPERTGVYQETQYF.

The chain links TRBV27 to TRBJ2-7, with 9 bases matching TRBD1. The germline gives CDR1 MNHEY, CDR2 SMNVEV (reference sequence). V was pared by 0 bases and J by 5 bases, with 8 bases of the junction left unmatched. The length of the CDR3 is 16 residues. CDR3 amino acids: CASSLSSGQGRNEQYF. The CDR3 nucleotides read TGTGCCAGCAGTTTATCATCTGGACAGGGGAGAAACGAGCAGTACTTC.

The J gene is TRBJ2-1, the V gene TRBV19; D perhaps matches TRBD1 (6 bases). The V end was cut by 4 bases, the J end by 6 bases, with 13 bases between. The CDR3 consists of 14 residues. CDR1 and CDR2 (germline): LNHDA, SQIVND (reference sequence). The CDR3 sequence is CASSTHREFNEQFF. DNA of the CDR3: TGTGCCAGTAGTACCCACAGGGAGTTCAATGAGCAGTTCTTC.

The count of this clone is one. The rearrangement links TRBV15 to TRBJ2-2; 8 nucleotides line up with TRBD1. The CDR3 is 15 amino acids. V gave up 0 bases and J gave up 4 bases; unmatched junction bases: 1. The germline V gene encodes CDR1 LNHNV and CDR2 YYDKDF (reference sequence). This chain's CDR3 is CATSRETGGTGELFF. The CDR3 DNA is TGTGCCACCAGCAGAGAAACAGGGGGCACCGGGGAGCTGTTTTTT.

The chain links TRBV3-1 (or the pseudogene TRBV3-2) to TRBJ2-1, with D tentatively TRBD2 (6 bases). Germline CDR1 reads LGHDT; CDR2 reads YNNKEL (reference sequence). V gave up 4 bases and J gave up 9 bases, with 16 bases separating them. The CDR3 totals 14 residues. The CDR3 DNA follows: TGTGCCAGCAGCCCAGCCCGGAGGGTCGGTGAGCAGTTCTTC. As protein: CASSPARRVGEQFF.